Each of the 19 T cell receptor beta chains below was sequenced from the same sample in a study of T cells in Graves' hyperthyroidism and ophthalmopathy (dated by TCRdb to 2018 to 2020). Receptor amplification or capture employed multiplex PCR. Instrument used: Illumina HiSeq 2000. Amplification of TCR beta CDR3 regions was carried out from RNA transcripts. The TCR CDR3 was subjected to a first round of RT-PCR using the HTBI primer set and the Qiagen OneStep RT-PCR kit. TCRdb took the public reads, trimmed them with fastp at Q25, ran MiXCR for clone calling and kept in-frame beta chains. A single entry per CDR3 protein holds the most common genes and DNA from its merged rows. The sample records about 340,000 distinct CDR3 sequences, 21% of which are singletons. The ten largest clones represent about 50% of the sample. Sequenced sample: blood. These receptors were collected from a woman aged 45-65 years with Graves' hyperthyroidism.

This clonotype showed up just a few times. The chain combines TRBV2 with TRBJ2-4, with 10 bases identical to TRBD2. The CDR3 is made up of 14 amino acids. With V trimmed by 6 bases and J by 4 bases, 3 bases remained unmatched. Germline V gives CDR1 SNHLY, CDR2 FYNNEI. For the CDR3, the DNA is TGTGCCAGCAGGACAGCGGGAGGGAAAAACATTCAGTACTTC. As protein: CASRTAGGKNIQYF.

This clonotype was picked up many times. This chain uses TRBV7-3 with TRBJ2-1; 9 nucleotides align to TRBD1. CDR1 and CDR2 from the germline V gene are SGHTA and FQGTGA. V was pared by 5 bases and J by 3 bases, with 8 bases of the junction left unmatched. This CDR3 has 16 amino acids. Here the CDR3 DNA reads TGTGCCAGCAGCGTACAGGGGGCCTCGGGCTACAATGAGCAGTTCTTC. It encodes CASSVQGASGYNEQFF.

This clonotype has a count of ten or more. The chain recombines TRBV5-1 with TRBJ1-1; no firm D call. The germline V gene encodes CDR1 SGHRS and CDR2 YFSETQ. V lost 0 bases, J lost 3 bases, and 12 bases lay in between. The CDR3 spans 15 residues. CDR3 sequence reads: CASSLESGSYTEAFF. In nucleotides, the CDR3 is TGCGCCAGCAGCTTGGAGTCGGGTTCCTACACTGAAGCTTTCTTT.

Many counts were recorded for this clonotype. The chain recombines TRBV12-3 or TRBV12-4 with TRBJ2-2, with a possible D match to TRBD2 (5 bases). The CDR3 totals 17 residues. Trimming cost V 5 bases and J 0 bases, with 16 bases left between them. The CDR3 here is CASSLVGLPPNTGELFF. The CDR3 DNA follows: TGTGCCAGCAGTCTAGTAGGACTTCCTCCGAACACCGGGGAGCTGTTTTTT.

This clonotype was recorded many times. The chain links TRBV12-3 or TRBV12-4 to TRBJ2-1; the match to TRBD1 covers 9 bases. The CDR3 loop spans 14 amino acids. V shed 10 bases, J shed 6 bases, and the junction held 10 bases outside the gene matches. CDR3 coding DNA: TGTGCCACCAAGGGACAGGGACAAGGCAATGAGCAGTTCTTC. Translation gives CATKGQGQGNEQFF.

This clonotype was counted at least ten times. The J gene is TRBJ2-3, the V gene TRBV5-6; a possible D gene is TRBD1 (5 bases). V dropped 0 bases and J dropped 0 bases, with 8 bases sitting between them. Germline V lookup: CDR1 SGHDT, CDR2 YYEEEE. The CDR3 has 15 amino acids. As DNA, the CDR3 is TGTGCCAGCAGCTTGGAGGGGTCTAGCACAGATACGCAGTATTTT. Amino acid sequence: CASSLEGSSTDTQYF.

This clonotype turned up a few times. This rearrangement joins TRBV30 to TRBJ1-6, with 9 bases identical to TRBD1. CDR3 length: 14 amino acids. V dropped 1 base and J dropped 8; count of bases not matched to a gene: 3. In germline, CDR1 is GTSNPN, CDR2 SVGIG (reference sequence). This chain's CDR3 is CAWSAGTGYSPLHF. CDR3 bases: TGTGCCTGGAGTGCTGGGACAGGGTATTCACCCCTCCACTTT.

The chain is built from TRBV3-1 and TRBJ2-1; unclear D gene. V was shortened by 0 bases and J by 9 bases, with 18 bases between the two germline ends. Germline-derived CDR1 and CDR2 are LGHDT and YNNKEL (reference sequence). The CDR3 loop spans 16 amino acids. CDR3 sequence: CASSQDWRARTGEQFF. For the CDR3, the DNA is TGTGCCAGCAGCCAAGATTGGCGAGCCCGAACTGGTGAGCAGTTCTTC.

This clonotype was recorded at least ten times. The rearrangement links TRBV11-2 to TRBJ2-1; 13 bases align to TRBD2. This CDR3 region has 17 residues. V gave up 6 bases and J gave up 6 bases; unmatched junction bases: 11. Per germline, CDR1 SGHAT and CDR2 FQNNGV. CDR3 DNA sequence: TGTGCCAGCAGTCCCCGACTAGCGGGGGGTAGGAGCAATGAGCAGTTCTTC. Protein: CASSPRLAGGRSNEQFF.

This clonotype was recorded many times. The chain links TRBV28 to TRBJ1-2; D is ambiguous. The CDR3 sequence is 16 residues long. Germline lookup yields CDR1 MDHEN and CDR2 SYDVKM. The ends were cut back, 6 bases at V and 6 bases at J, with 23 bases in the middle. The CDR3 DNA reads TGTGCCAGCAGCGCCATCGCCGCGCGCGGTATTGATGGCTACACCTTC. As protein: CASSAIAARGIDGYTF.

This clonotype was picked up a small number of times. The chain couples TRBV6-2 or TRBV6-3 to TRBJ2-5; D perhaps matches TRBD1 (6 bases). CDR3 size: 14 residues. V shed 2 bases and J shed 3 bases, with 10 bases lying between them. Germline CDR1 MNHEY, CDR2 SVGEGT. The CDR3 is CASSYNRVEETQYF. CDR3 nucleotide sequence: TGTGCCAGCAGTTACAACAGGGTGGAAGAGACCCAGTACTTC.

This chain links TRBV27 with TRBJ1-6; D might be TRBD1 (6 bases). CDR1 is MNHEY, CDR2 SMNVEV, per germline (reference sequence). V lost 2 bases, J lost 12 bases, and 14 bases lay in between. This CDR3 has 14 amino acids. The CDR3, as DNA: TGTGCCAGCAGTTTAGGGGGGGGGGCTTTACCCCTCCACTTT. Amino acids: CASSLGGGALPLHF.

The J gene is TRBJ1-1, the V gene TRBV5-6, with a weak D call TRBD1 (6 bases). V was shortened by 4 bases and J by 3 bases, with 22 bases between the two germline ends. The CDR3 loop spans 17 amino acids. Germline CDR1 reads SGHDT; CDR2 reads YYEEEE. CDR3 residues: CASSPLGAQGIDTEAFF. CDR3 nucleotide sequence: TGTGCCAGCAGCCCACTGGGGGCACAGGGTATTGACACTGAAGCTTTCTTT. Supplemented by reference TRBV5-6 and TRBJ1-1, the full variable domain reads DAGVTQSPTHLIKTRGQQVTLRCSPKSGHDTVSWYQQALGQGPQFIFQYYEEEERQRGNFPDRFSGHQFPNYSSELNVNALLLGDSALYLCASSPLGAQGIDTEAFFGQGTRLTVV.

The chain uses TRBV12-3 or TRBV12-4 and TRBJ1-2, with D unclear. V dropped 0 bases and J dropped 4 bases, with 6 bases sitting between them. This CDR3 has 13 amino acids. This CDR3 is CASSLARSYGYTF. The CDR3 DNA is TGTGCCAGCAGTTTAGCGAGAAGCTATGGCTACACCTTC.

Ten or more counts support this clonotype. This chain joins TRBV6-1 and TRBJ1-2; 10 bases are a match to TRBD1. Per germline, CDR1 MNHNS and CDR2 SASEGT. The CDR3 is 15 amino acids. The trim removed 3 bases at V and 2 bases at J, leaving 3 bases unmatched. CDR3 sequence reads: CASSDRQGANYGYTF. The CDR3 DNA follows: TGTGCCAGCAGTGACAGACAGGGGGCAAACTATGGCTACACCTTC.

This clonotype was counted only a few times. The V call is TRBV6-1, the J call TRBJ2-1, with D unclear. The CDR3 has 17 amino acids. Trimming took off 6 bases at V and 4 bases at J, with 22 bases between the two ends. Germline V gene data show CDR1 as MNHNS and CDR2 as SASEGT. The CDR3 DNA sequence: TGTGCCAGCAGAAGAAGGTTTTTGGGTGCCCTTTACAATGAGCAGTTCTTC. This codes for CASRRRFLGALYNEQFF.

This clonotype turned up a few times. The CDR3 coding sequence is TGTGCCAGCAGCGTAGGGACTAGCGGGAGCCTATCCAGGAATGAGCAGTTCTTC. It specifies CASSVGTSGSLSRNEQFF. The rearrangement joins TRBV9 to TRBJ2-1; 13 positions match TRBD2. Germline V gene sequence: CDR1 SGDLS, CDR2 YYNGEE. This CDR3 contains 18 residues. Unmatched junction bases numbered 10, after V lost 0 bases and J lost 7 bases.

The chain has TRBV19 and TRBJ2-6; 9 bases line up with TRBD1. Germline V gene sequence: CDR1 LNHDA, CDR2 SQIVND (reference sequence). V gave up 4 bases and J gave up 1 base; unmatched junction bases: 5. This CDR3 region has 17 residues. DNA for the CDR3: TGTGCCAGTAGTAAGGGGGACAGGGTGTCTGGGGCCAACGTCCTGACTTTC. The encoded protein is CASSKGDRVSGANVLTF.

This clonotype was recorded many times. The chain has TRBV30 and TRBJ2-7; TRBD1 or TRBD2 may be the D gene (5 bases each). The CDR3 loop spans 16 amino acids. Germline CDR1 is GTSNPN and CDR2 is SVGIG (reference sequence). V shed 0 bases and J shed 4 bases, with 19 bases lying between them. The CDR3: CAWSVRPQGPRYEQYF. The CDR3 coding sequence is TGTGCCTGGAGTGTCCGCCCCCAGGGACCGCGATACGAGCAGTACTTC.